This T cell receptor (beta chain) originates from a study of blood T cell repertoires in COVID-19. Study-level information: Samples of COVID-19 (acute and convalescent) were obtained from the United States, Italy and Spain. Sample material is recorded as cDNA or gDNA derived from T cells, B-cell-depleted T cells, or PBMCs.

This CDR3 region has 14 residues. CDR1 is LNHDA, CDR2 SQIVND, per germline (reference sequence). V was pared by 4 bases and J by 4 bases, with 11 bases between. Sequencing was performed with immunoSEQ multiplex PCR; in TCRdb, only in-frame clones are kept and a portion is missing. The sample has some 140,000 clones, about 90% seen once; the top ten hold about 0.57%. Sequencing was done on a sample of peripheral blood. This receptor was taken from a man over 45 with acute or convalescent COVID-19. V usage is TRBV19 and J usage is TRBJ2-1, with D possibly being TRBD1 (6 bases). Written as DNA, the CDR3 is TGTGCCAGTAGTACCCGGACAGCTTACAATGAGCAGTTCTTC. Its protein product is CASSTRTAYNEQFF. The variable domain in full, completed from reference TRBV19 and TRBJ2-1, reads DGGITQSPKYLFRKEGQNVTLSCEQNLNHDAMYWYRQDPGQGLRLIYYSQIVNDFQKGDIAEGYSVSREKKESFPLTVTSAQKNPTAFYLCASSTRTAYNEQFFGPGTRLTVL.